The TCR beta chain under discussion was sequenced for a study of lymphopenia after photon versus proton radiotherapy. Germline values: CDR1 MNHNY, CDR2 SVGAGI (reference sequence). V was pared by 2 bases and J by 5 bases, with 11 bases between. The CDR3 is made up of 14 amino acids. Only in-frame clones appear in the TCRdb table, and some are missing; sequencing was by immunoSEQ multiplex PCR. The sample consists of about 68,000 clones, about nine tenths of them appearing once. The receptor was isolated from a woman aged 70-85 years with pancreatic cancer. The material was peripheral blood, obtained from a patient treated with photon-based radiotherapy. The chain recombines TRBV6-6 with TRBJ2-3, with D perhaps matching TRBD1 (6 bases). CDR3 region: CASSYPGAGDTQYF. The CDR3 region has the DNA TGTGCCAGCAGTTACCCAGGGGCGGGAGATACGCAGTATTTT.